The 23 T cell receptor beta chains below all came from one sample that was sequenced in a study of blood T cell repertoires in COVID-19. Clones were read by immunoSEQ multiplex PCR, and TCRdb kept only the in-frame ones, dropping some. The sample lists fewer than 120,000 clones, over 65% seen once, with less than 4% in the top ten. The sequencing input was peripheral blood. Source of these receptors: a woman older than 75 with acute or convalescent COVID-19.

The chain is built from TRBV11-2 and TRBJ2-5; D remains unclear. CDR1 SGHAT and CDR2 FQNNGV come from the germline V gene. This CDR3 contains 13 residues. The V end was cut by 3 bases, the J end by 5 bases, with 10 bases between. This CDR3 is CASSFRPEETQYF. The CDR3 DNA sequence: TGTGCCAGCAGCTTTAGGCCGGAGGAGACCCAGTACTTC.

The chain employs TRBV10-3 and TRBJ2-1; 8 bases map to TRBD1. The germline V gene has CDR1 ENHRY and CDR2 SYGVKD. The CDR3 consists of 16 residues. After removal of 7 bases from V and 0 bases from J, the junction contained 8 bases not matched to a gene. This chain's CDR3 is CAITGQGPSSYNEQFF. The DNA for the CDR3 is TGTGCCATCACCGGACAGGGTCCCAGCTCCTACAATGAGCAGTTCTTC.

The chain carries TRBV6-5 and TRBJ1-1; TRBD1 agrees at 8 bases. In germline, CDR1 is MNHEY, CDR2 SVGAGI. This CDR3 contains 13 residues. V was clipped by 6 bases and J by 11 bases; unmatched bases: 11. CDR3 loop: CASSPWATGEAFF. CDR3 DNA: TGTGCCAGCAGCCCGTGGGCGACAGGGGAGGCTTTCTTT.

V usage is TRBV5-1 and J usage is TRBJ1-3; a possible D gene is TRBD1 (6 bases). The CDR3 length is 15 residues. The germline V gene encodes CDR1 SGHRS and CDR2 YFSETQ. V was pared by 4 bases and J by 1 base, with 12 bases between. The CDR3, as DNA: TGCGCCAGCAGCCCCAACACAGGGTCTGGAAACACCATATATTTT. Encoded protein: CASSPNTGSGNTIYF.

The V and J genes are TRBV7-9 and TRBJ2-2, with TRBD1 as a possible D gene (5 bases). V was trimmed by 5 bases and J by 6 bases, leaving 22 bases between them. The CDR3 consists of 17 residues. Germline V CDR1 and CDR2: SEHNR, FQNEAQ (reference sequence). The CDR3 loop is CASSPVKGRGGPGELFF. CDR3 in DNA: TGTGCCAGCAGCCCAGTTAAGGGGCGTGGTGGTCCCGGGGAGCTGTTTTTT. Filled out from reference TRBV7-9 and TRBJ2-2, the complete variable domain reads DTGVSQNPRHKITKRGQNVTFRCDPISEHNRLYWYRQTLGQGPEFLTYFQNEAQLEKSRLLSDRFSAERPKGSFSTLEIQRTEQGDSAMYLCASSPVKGRGGPGELFFGEGSRLTVL.

This chain joins TRBV7-9 and TRBJ2-1; 7 nucleotides match TRBD2. CDR1 and CDR2 (germline): SEHNR, FQNEAQ (reference sequence). The V and J ends lost 7 bases and 7 bases, in that order; junction bases with no gene match: 13. This CDR3 region has 15 residues. This CDR3 reads CASTKTPSGGNEQFF. The CDR3 bases are TGTGCCAGCACCAAGACCCCTAGCGGAGGAAATGAGCAGTTCTTC. The whole variable domain, remainder taken from reference TRBV7-9 and TRBJ2-1, is DTGVSQNPRHKITKRGQNVTFRCDPISEHNRLYWYRQTLGQGPEFLTYFQNEAQLEKSRLLSDRFSAERPKGSFSTLEIQRTEQGDSAMYLCASTKTPSGGNEQFFGPGTRLTVL.

This clone was picked up a small number of times. The V and J genes are TRBV11-2 and TRBJ2-1; D is perhaps TRBD1 (6 bases). The germline V gene encodes CDR1 SGHAT and CDR2 FQNNGV. The CDR3 is made up of 14 amino acids. The V gene lost 0 bases and the J gene lost 6 bases, with 9 bases spanning the gap. The CDR3 reads CASSLELGGNEQFF. In DNA, the CDR3 is TGTGCCAGCAGCTTAGAATTAGGGGGCAATGAGCAGTTCTTC.

This clone showed up just a few times. V usage is TRBV12-5 and J usage is TRBJ1-1; no reliable D call. This CDR3 has 11 amino acids. Per germline, CDR1 LGHNT and CDR2 FRNRAP. V was shortened by 7 bases and J by 14 bases, with 17 bases between the two germline ends. CDR3 sequence reads: CASDLGVRPFF. The CDR3, as DNA: TGTGCTAGTGACTTAGGTGTCAGGCCCTTCTTT.

The V call is TRBV6-1, the J call TRBJ1-2; no reliable D call. This CDR3 contains 16 residues. The V end was cut by 1 base, the J end by 3 bases, with 15 bases between. From germline, CDR1 is MNHNS and CDR2 SASEGT. The CDR3, as DNA: TGTGCCAGCAGTGAAGAGAACAGTCGGATCTACTATGGCTACACCTTC. It codes for CASSEENSRIYYGYTF.

The chain couples TRBV28 to TRBJ1-1, with unresolved D. V was shortened by 5 bases and J by 4 bases, with 11 bases between the two germline ends. The CDR3 length is 13 residues. The germline V gene has CDR1 MDHEN and CDR2 SYDVKM. Here the CDR3 DNA reads TGTGCCAGCAGTATTGAGGGAACCACTGAAGCTTTCTTT. Encoded protein: CASSIEGTTEAFF.

The chain couples TRBV5-4 to TRBJ1-1, with 7 bases matching TRBD1. This CDR3 region has 15 residues. J gave up 7 bases and V 4 bases, and 13 bases lay outside the gene matches. Germline V lookup: CDR1 SGHNT, CDR2 YYREEE (reference sequence). The CDR3 nucleotides read TGTGCCAGCAGCCCTAAGACAGGGTCCCTCTTTGAAGCTTTCTTT. It specifies CASSPKTGSLFEAFF.

The gene calls are TRBV5-4 and TRBJ1-3; 7 bases match TRBD1. In germline, CDR1 is SGHNT, CDR2 YYREEE (reference sequence). The ends lost 7 bases at V and 0 bases at J; junction bases unmatched: 4. CDR3 length: 14 residues. The CDR3: CASARDSSGNTIYF. In nucleotides, the CDR3 is TGTGCCAGCGCGAGGGACAGCTCTGGAAACACCATATATTTT.

The J gene is TRBJ2-7, the V gene TRBV18; TRBD1 aligns across 7 bases. CDR1 and CDR2 (germline): KGHSH, LQKENI. Trimming cost V 9 bases and J 5 bases; bases outside gene matches: 10. CDR3 length: 13 residues. CDR3 nucleotides: TGTGCCAGTCAGAGACAGGGATCAGACGAGCAGTACTTC. Protein: CASQRQGSDEQYF. The full variable domain, rest sourced from reference TRBV18 and TRBJ2-7, is NAGVMQNPRHLVRRRGQEARLRCSPMKGHSHVYWYRQLPEEGLKFMVYLQKENIIDESGMPKERFSAEFPKEGPSILRIQQVVRGDSAAYFCASQRQGSDEQYFGPGTRLTVT.

This chain links TRBV2 with TRBJ2-7; 12 positions agree with TRBD2. The J call is uncertain, as TRBJ2-1 better fits the DNA end. Germline V gene data show CDR1 as SNHLY and CDR2 as FYNNEI. The CDR3 is 14 residues long. This CDR3 is CASSELAGGHEQFF. DNA of the CDR3: TGTGCCAGCAGTGAGCTAGCGGGGGGGCATGAGCAGTTCTTC.

The chain joins TRBV15 to TRBJ1-6, with a possible D match to TRBD1 (6 bases). This CDR3 has 17 residues. With 6 bases removed from V and 7 bases from J, the gap between germline ends came to 22 bases. Germline V gene data show CDR1 as LNHNV and CDR2 as YYDKDF (reference sequence). The CDR3 is CATRAGKGGALNSPLHF. CDR3 bases: TGTGCCACCAGGGCAGGGAAGGGGGGGGCCTTGAATTCACCCCTCCACTTT. Together with reference TRBV15 and TRBJ1-6, the CDR3 gives the full variable domain: DAMVIQNPRYQVTQFGKPVTLSCSQTLNHNVMYWYQQKSSQAPKLLFHYYDKDFNNEADTPDNFQSRRPNTSFCFLDIRSPGLGDTAMYLCATRAGKGGALNSPLHFGNGTRLTVT.

The rearrangement uses TRBV18 and TRBJ1-2; TRBD1 is a possible D gene (5 bases). The V gene lost 5 bases and the J gene lost 0 bases, with 13 bases spanning the gap. The length of the CDR3 is 15 residues. CDR1 and CDR2 (germline): KGHSH, LQKENI. The CDR3 loop is CASSTSDRANYGYTF. The CDR3 region has the DNA TGTGCCAGCTCAACTTCAGACAGAGCTAACTATGGCTACACCTTC.

V usage is TRBV5-4 and J usage is TRBJ2-5, with 7 bases lining up with TRBD1. The germline V gene has CDR1 SGHNT and CDR2 YYREEE (reference sequence). V gave up 4 bases and J gave up 5 bases; unmatched junction bases: 8. CDR3 length: 14 residues. The CDR3, as DNA: TGTGCCAGCAGCCGGACAGGTTCCTTGGAGACCCAGTACTTC. As protein: CASSRTGSLETQYF.

The chain employs TRBV5-6 and TRBJ2-1; D unclear. CDR3 length equals 14 residues. Germline loops: CDR1 SGHDT, CDR2 YYEEEE. The ends were cut back, 0 bases at V and 8 bases at J, with 12 bases in the middle. The CDR3 loop reads CASSLGGLSDEQFF. In DNA form, the CDR3 reads TGTGCCAGCAGCTTGGGAGGCCTCAGCGATGAGCAGTTCTTC.

The genes are TRBV28 and TRBJ1-2; 10 bases map to TRBD1. This CDR3 has 15 residues. The J segment lost 3 bases and the V segment lost 6 bases, leaving 7 bases of the junction unmatched. Germline V gene data show CDR1 as MDHEN and CDR2 as SYDVKM. CDR3 bases: TGTGCCAGCAGCACATCCGGGACAGGGGACTATGGCTACACCTTC. Its translation: CASSTSGTGDYGYTF.

V and J are TRBV18 and TRBJ2-5; maybe TRBD1 (6 bases). Germline lookup yields CDR1 KGHSH and CDR2 LQKENI. Trimming took off 6 bases at V and 1 base at J, with 15 bases between the two ends. The CDR3 is made up of 15 amino acids. The CDR3 DNA follows: TGTGCCAGCTCCCCCAGGGGTAATGGCCAAGAGACCCAGTACTTC. This encodes CASSPRGNGQETQYF.

The chain carries TRBV7-3 and TRBJ2-1, with TRBD2 matching over 16 bases. This CDR3 has 17 residues. V lost 5 bases to trimming and J lost 9 bases; unmatched junction nucleotides: 10. Germline V lookup: CDR1 SGHTA, CDR2 FQGTGA. Written as DNA, the CDR3 is TGTGCCAGCAGCGGCCCGGGACTAGCGGGGGGGGCGGGTGAGCAGTTCTTC. Protein: CASSGPGLAGGAGEQFF.

The chain has TRBV9 and TRBJ2-1, with TRBD1 identical over 7 bases. The CDR3 has 16 amino acids. The germline gives CDR1 SGDLS, CDR2 YYNGEE. The junction had 13 bases not matched to a gene; V was cut back by 4 bases and J by 6 bases. The CDR3 coding sequence is TGTGCCAGCAGCACCTCAGACAGGGTTTACGCCAATGAGCAGTTCTTC. Residues: CASSTSDRVYANEQFF.

The CDR3 loop is CASTLGGRAETQYF. The CDR3 DNA reads as TGTGCCAGCACCCTCGGCGGGAGGGCAGAGACCCAGTACTTC. The chain joins TRBV28 to TRBJ2-5; 9 bases are a match to TRBD2. V trimming: 7 bases; J trimming: 4 bases; junction bases outside the gene matches: 7. This CDR3 comprises 14 residues. Per germline, CDR1 MDHEN and CDR2 SYDVKM.